The 18 T cell receptor beta chains in this list originate from one sample, sequenced in a study of cytomegalovirus exposure and HLA in healthy donors. The PCR used 60 Vbeta and 13 Jbeta primers. Measured with immunoSEQ multiplex PCR; TCRdb has only the in-frame clones, and not every one. The sample contains roughly 180,000 clones, approximately 81% of which appear only once. Sequenced: PBMCs. The receptors derive from a female donor in good health and CMV-seronegative.

J is TRBJ2-7 and V is TRBV7-2; 11 positions match TRBD2. The CDR3 spans 19 residues. The V segment lost 3 bases and the J segment 1 base; nucleotides outside the gene matches: 14. CDR1 and CDR2 (germline): SGHTA, FQGNSA. This CDR3 is CASSFGDRSTSGSSYEQYF. The CDR3 DNA reads TGTGCCAGCAGCTTTGGGGACAGGTCTACTAGCGGGAGTTCCTACGAGCAGTACTTC.

The V gene is TRBV18, the J gene TRBJ2-1, with 7 bases lining up with TRBD1. Unmatched junction bases numbered 3, after V lost 4 bases and J lost 0 bases. This CDR3 is built from 15 residues. The V gene's germline CDR1 is KGHSH and CDR2 LQKENI. CDR3 residues: CASSQGQSSYNEQFF. For the CDR3, the DNA is TGTGCCAGCTCACAGGGACAGAGCTCCTACAATGAGCAGTTCTTC. The entire variable domain, with the rest obtained from reference TRBV18 and TRBJ2-1, is as follows: NAGVMQNPRHLVRRRGQEARLRCSPMKGHSHVYWYRQLPEEGLKFMVYLQKENIIDESGMPKERFSAEFPKEGPSILRIQQVVRGDSAAYFCASSQGQSSYNEQFFGPGTRLTVL.

This chain links TRBV7-2 with TRBJ1-5; 9 positions agree with TRBD1. V gave up 5 bases and J gave up 5 bases; unmatched junction bases: 4. The CDR3 is 14 residues long. The germline V gene has CDR1 SGHTA and CDR2 FQGNSA. This CDR3 reads CASSIRTGDQPQHF. The CDR3, as DNA: TGTGCCAGCAGCATAAGGACAGGGGATCAGCCCCAGCATTTT.

V gene TRBV30 combines with J gene TRBJ2-1; 7 positions agree with TRBD1. The CDR3 has 11 residues. Trimming cost V 2 bases and J 14 bases; bases outside gene matches: 6. Per the germline V gene, CDR1 is GTSNPN and CDR2 is SVGIG (reference sequence). CDR3 DNA: TGTGCCTGGAGTCGGCGGCAGGGGGAGTTCTTC. Protein: CAWSRRQGEFF.

The chain joins TRBV5-1 to TRBJ2-7, with a possible D match to TRBD2 (5 bases). The CDR3 covers 13 residues. The germline V and J ends were trimmed by 4 bases and 0 bases, with 8 bases remaining between them. CDR1 and CDR2 from the germline V gene are SGHRS and YFSETQ. The CDR3 protein is CASSPGYSYEQYF. CDR3 coding DNA: TGCGCCAGCAGCCCGGGGTACTCCTACGAGCAGTACTTC.

The genes are TRBV6-4 and TRBJ2-2; D is perhaps TRBD2 (6 bases). The length of the CDR3 is 16 residues. V lost 0 bases to trimming and J lost 3 bases, with 11 bases between them. In germline, CDR1 is MRHNA, CDR2 SNTAGT. CDR3 sequence reads: CASSDSSGGDTGELFF. DNA of the CDR3: TGTGCCAGCAGTGACTCCAGTGGAGGGGACACCGGGGAGCTGTTTTTT.

This chain joins TRBV7-2 and TRBJ1-5; D possibly corresponds to TRBD1 (5 bases). CDR3 size: 16 residues. Per germline, CDR1 SGHTA and CDR2 FQGNSA. Trimming removed 2 bases from V and 0 bases from J, with 11 bases in between. Written as DNA, the CDR3 is TGTGCCAGCAGCTTATTCGGGGGAGGTAGCAATCAGCCCCAGCATTTT. It encodes CASSLFGGGSNQPQHF.

The chain combines TRBV21-1 with TRBJ2-1; the table's D call TRBD2 went unverified against the DNA. TRBV21-1 has pseudogene status. The CDR3 spans 14 residues. The CDR3 sequence is CASRTSSRTNEQFF. DNA for the CDR3: TGTGCCAGCAGAACTAGCTCTCGGACCAATGAGCAGTTCTTC.

This clone has just one count. This chain links TRBV7-8 with TRBJ2-2; 13 bases fit TRBD2. The CDR3 consists of 16 residues. V was clipped by 5 bases and J by 5 bases; unmatched bases: 5. CDR1 is SGHVS, CDR2 FQNEAQ, per germline. CDR3 region: CASSLRTSGSTGELFF. The DNA of the CDR3 is TGTGCCAGCAGCCTCCGGACTAGCGGGAGTACCGGGGAGCTGTTTTTT.

The V gene is TRBV6-4, the J gene TRBJ2-1; D is perhaps TRBD2 (5 bases). V was pared by 3 bases and J by 7 bases, with 13 bases between. This CDR3 is built from 14 residues. In germline, CDR1 is MRHNA, CDR2 SNTAGT. Here the CDR3 reads CASSEGGSGNEQFF. The CDR3 DNA is TGTGCCAGCAGTGAAGGTGGGAGTGGGAATGAGCAGTTCTTC.

The CDR3, as DNA: TGTGCCAGCAGCCCAAACCAGGTCGGCTATGGCTACACCTTC. Protein product: CASSPNQVGYGYTF. The chain carries TRBV7-3 and TRBJ1-2; D not resolved. V shed 5 bases and J shed 4 bases, with 14 bases lying between them. CDR1 SGHTA and CDR2 FQGTGA come from the germline V gene. The CDR3 contains 14 residues. The whole variable domain, remainder taken from reference TRBV7-3 and TRBJ1-2, is GAGVSQTPSNKVTEKGKYVELRCDPISGHTALYWYRQSLGQGPEFLIYFQGTGAADDSGLPNDRFFAVRPEGSVSTLKIQRTERGDSAVYLCASSPNQVGYGYTFGSGTRLTVV.

The genes are TRBV11-3 and TRBJ1-1; no firm D call. Looked up from germline, CDR1 is SGHNT and CDR2 is YENEEA. Deletions cut 0 bases from V and 1 base from J, with 3 bases between. The CDR3 extends over 13 amino acids. As DNA, the CDR3 is TGTGCCAGCAGCTTAGAGAGGAACACTGAAGCTTTCTTT. This sequence encodes CASSLERNTEAFF.

V gene TRBV15 combines with J gene TRBJ2-2; D ambiguous. The CDR3 is 12 amino acids. The germline V gene has CDR1 LNHNV and CDR2 YYDKDF (reference sequence). The V end was cut by 7 bases, the J end by 3 bases, with 6 bases between. CDR3 loop: CATTGDTGELFF. The CDR3 coding sequence is TGTGCCACCACCGGTGACACCGGGGAGCTGTTTTTT.

V is TRBV5-1 and J is TRBJ2-1; the match to TRBD2 covers 10 bases. Germline-derived CDR1 and CDR2 are SGHRS and YFSETQ. J was trimmed by 9 bases and V by 0 bases; bases with no gene match: 12. CDR3 length: 17 residues. The CDR3 nucleotides are TGCGCCAGCAGCTTGGAGTACCTAGCGGGGGTTGGCGGTGAGCAGTTCTTC. It translates to CASSLEYLAGVGGEQFF.

This clone was observed a single time. The genes are TRBV7-2 and TRBJ1-1; no firm D call. The CDR3 has 13 residues. V was pared by 5 bases and J by 1 base, with 8 bases between. Looked up from germline, CDR1 is SGHTA and CDR2 is FQGNSA. CDR3 protein: CASSPRGNTEAFF. The CDR3 DNA reads as TGTGCCAGCAGCCCCCGGGGGAACACTGAAGCTTTCTTT.

The genes are TRBV19 and TRBJ2-6; 7 nucleotides agree with TRBD1. Unmatched junction bases numbered 5, after V lost 6 bases and J lost 0 bases. In germline, CDR1 is LNHDA, CDR2 SQIVND (reference sequence). The CDR3 has 16 amino acids. CDR3 protein: CASRQGPLSGANVLTF. The CDR3 bases are TGTGCCAGTAGACAGGGGCCCCTCTCTGGGGCCAACGTCCTGACTTTC.

The V and J genes are TRBV7-3 and TRBJ2-2; 14 bases line up with TRBD2. The germline V gene has CDR1 SGHTA and CDR2 FQGTGA. There are 16 residues in the CDR3. V shed 5 bases, J shed 4 bases, and the junction held 3 bases outside the gene matches. The DNA for the CDR3 is TGTGCCAGCAGCCCGGGACTAGCGGGGGTCACCGGGGAGCTGTTTTTT. Its translation: CASSPGLAGVTGELFF.

This chain joins TRBV7-9 and TRBJ2-5; 9 bases fit TRBD2. The CDR3 has 15 residues. Per the germline V gene, CDR1 is SEHNR and CDR2 is FQNEAQ (reference sequence). V was clipped by 3 bases and J by 5 bases; unmatched bases: 7. CDR3 loop: CASSFFSGSGETQYF. CDR3 nucleotides: TGTGCCAGCAGCTTTTTTAGCGGGAGTGGGGAGACCCAGTACTTC.